The text below deals with one TCR beta chain. Its matching antigen is unknown. This CDR3 is also generated by other DNA sequences in the sample. The sample comes from a study of shared clonotypes between healthy human individuals. Across the whole study: Donors had three CD4 naive, three CD4 memory, two CD8 naive and one CD8 memory plate apiece. The study's findings and limits: The rarefaction results pointed to incomplete sorted-subset sequencing despite large depth. Larger estimated richness was generally recorded for naive subsets relative to memory subsets. Non-shared clonotypes were found to have lower generation probabilities than the clonotypes that were shared by all four of the sorted-subset donors.

Clones were sequenced by immunoSEQ multiplex PCR, and TCRdb holds only the in-frame ones, with some missing. The sample lists around 1.1 million clones, around 78% occurring once. The germline gives CDR1 SGHAT, CDR2 FQNNGV. CDR3 length: 12 amino acids. V was clipped by 2 bases and J by 7 bases, with 8 bases between them. Sequencing was performed on memory CD4+ T cells from PBMCs. The subset is: CD45RA-negative fraction. The chain uses TRBV11-2 and TRBJ1-2; D might be TRBD1 (6 bases). The source is a man younger than 35 in good health. Some clones in this sample may be carry-over from other donors' samples. In DNA form, the CDR3 reads TGTGCCAGCAGCTTACTGGGGGCTGGCTACACCTTC. It is translated as CASSLLGAGYTF.